Listed below are T cell receptor beta chains from one sample, sequenced in a study of neoadjuvant nivolumab and ipilimumab in lung cancer. Here immunoSEQ multiplex PCR was the method, and the copy in TCRdb shows in-frame clones only, minus some. The sample holds thousands of clones, 76% seen once. The specimen comprised tumor tissue, sampled after neoadjuvant nivolumab, alone or with ipilimumab, at or shortly before surgery. Source of these receptors: an adult with non-small cell lung cancer. CDR3s include the opening cysteine and the closing phenylalanine or tryptophan. The order of the fields is V gene, J gene, D gene, clone size, CDR3 DNA, CDR3 protein. A D gene is named only where the DNA matches it firmly. The size field is filled for only some rows; it gives once, few, many or a size class.

>TRBV6-5|TRBJ1-2|TRBD1|.
TGTGCCAGCAGCCCACAGGGGCGGGAGACCTATGGCTACACCTTC
CASSPQGRETYGYTF
>TRBV27|TRBJ2-7|TRBD1|.
TGTGCCAGCAGTCTCGGACAGGGGAGGGTGGGGGAGCAGTACTTC
CASSLGQGRVGEQYF
>TRBV2|TRBJ2-1|.|.
TGTGCCAGCAGTCCAGGGAAATCCTACAATGAGCAGTTCTTC
CASSPGKSYNEQFF
>TRBV10-3|TRBJ1-1|.|few
TGTGCCATCAGTGAGTTCGAGGAAAACACTGAAGCTTTCTTT
CAISEFEENTEAFF
>TRBV29-1|TRBJ2-3|TRBD2|once
TGCAGCGTTCGGACTAGCGGGAGAAGCACAGATACGCAGTATTTT
CSVRTSGRSTDTQYF
>TRBV4-2|TRBJ1-1|.|.
TGTGCCAGCAGCCAAGATTTACGCGGTTTGAACACTGAAGCTTTCTTT
CASSQDLRGLNTEAFF
>TRBV5-1|TRBJ2-5|TRBD1|.
TGCGCCAGCAGCTCCGGACAGGGGTGGGAGACCCAGTACTTC
CASSSGQGWETQYF
>TRBV5-4|TRBJ2-7|TRBD1|few
TGTGCCAGCAGCACGGGGACAGGCGAGCAGTACTTC
CASSTGTGEQYF
>TRBV11-2|TRBJ2-1|.|.
TGTGCCAGCAGCTTTGGACGGACCTACAATGAGCAGTTCTTC
CASSFGRTYNEQFF
>TRBV5-5|TRBJ2-2|.|.
TGTGCCAGCAGCTTTAGCGGAACCGGGGAGCTGTTTTTT
CASSFSGTGELFF
>TRBV2|TRBJ1-5|TRBD1|.
TGTGCCAGCAGTGAAGGCCCAGGGGGCCCCCAGCATTTT
CASSEGPGGPQHF
>TRBV9|TRBJ2-7|TRBD1|.
TGTGCCAGCAGCGTGGGGACAGGGCCCTCCTACGAGCAGTACTTC
CASSVGTGPSYEQYF
>TRBV5-6|TRBJ2-7|.|.
TGTGCCAGCAGCCAATTCGACAGGCGTAGGGAGCAGTACTTC
CASSQFDRRREQYF
>TRBV5-6|TRBJ1-2|TRBD1|.
TGTGCCAGCAGCGTGGACGACAGGGGTGGCTACACCTTC
CASSVDDRGGYTF
>TRBV18|TRBJ1-1|.|.
TGTGCCAGCTCACCCCGGGGAGCCACTTTCAACACTGAAGCTTTCTTT
CASSPRGATFNTEAFF
>TRBV18|TRBJ1-6|TRBD1|.
TGTGCCAGCTCACCAGATTCCGACAGGGGGAACTCACCCCTCCACTTT
CASSPDSDRGNSPLHF
>TRBV5-1|TRBJ2-1|TRBD2|.
TGCGCCAGCAGCTTGGAACTAGCGGGGAGAGGCTACAATGAGCAGTTCTTC
CASSLELAGRGYNEQFF
>TRBV4-1|TRBJ2-3|TRBD1|.
TGCGCCAGCAGCCACAGGGGGCCGGGGGATACGCAGTATTTT
CASSHRGPGDTQYF
>TRBV27|TRBJ2-1|TRBD2|few
TGTGCCAGCAGTGAGGGACTAGCGGGGTTAAGCTCCTACAATGAGCAGTTCTTC
CASSEGLAGLSSYNEQFF
>TRBV9|TRBJ2-1|TRBD2|once
TGTGCCAGCAGCGTAAACCCTTTAAGCGGGAGCTCCTACAATGAGCAGTTCTTC
CASSVNPLSGSSYNEQFF
>TRBV19|TRBJ1-5|TRBD1|.
TGTGCCAGTAGGGGACAGTTCGACCAGCCCCAGCATTTT
CASRGQFDQPQHF
>TRBV27|TRBJ1-2|.|.
TGTGCCAGCAGTCTCCAGGGAGCTAACTATGGCTACACCTTC
CASSLQGANYGYTF
>TRBV5-4|TRBJ2-1|TRBD2|.
TGTGCCAGCAGCCTGGGACTAGGAGAGGCGAATGAGCAGTTCTTC
CASSLGLGEANEQFF
>TRBV6-6|TRBJ2-1|.|few
TGTGCCAGCAGTTACATGTGGTCCTACAATGAGCAGTTCTTC
CASSYMWSYNEQFF
>TRBV10-3|TRBJ2-1|TRBD2|.
TGTGCCATTGGGACTGCCGGGACTAGGAACAATGAGCAGTTCTTC
CAIGTAGTRNNEQFF
>TRBV18|TRBJ2-7|.|.
TGTGCCAGCTCACCCCAACGGAACTACGAGCAGTACTTC
CASSPQRNYEQYF
>TRBV28|TRBJ2-5|.|once
TGTGCCAGCAGTTCCTCCCGGACATTCCAAGAGACCCAGTACTTC
CASSSSRTFQETQYF
>TRBV29-1|TRBJ2-5|TRBD1|.
TGCAGCGTGGACAGGGGCCTGGAGACCCAGTACTTC
CSVDRGLETQYF
>TRBV6-6|TRBJ2-1|.|.
TGTGCCAGCAGTCTACAGGGTATCGGAGAGCAGTTCTTC
CASSLQGIGEQFF
>TRBV2|TRBJ1-5|TRBD1|.
TGTGCCAGCAGTCCACAGGGGGCGGTTCAGCCCCAGCATTTT
CASSPQGAVQPQHF
>TRBV7-9|TRBJ2-7|.|.
TGTGCCAGCAGCTGGGACGTCTCTGAGCAGTACTTC
CASSWDVSEQYF
>TRBV7-9|TRBJ2-5|.|.
TGTGCCAGCAGCTTAGGAAATCTGGAAGGGTCAGAGACCCAGTACTTC
CASSLGNLEGSETQYF
>TRBV16|TRBJ1-5|.|.
TGTGCCAGCAGCCGTCAGGGGTCACTGGGTCAGCCCCAGCATTTT
CASSRQGSLGQPQHF
>TRBV2|TRBJ2-1|.|few
TGTGCCAGCAGACTAAACTTGGGCGAGCAGTTCTTC
CASRLNLGEQFF
>TRBV5-5|TRBJ2-1|TRBD1|once
TGTGCCAGCAGCCAGGGGCCGGGACAGTGGGACAATGAGCAGTTCTTC
CASSQGPGQWDNEQFF
>TRBV28|TRBJ2-5|TRBD1|.
TGTGCCAGCAGTGATAACAGGGGAAACCAAGAGACCCAGTACTTC
CASSDNRGNQETQYF
>TRBV20-1|TRBJ2-3|.|once
TGCAGTGCCCTCCTCACAGATACGCAGTATTTT
CSALLTDTQYF
>TRBV6-5|TRBJ2-1|.|.
TGTGCCAGCAGTTACAGGCAGGGGAGGTACTACAATGAGCAGTTCTTC
CASSYRQGRYYNEQFF
>TRBV4-1|TRBJ2-7|.|.
TGCGCCAGCAGACGCGTTCAAGACAGTGCCTCCTACGAGCAGTACTTC
CASRRVQDSASYEQYF
>TRBV6-6|TRBJ1-5|.|.
TGTGCCATTAGGGAGGGGTCTAGCAATCAGCCCCAGCATTTT
CAIREGSSNQPQHF
>TRBV5-1|TRBJ2-3|TRBD2|few
TGCGCCAGCAGCCGGCTCGGGACTAGCGGGGTAACAGATACGCAGTATTTT
CASSRLGTSGVTDTQYF
>TRBV5-1|TRBJ2-3|.|.
TGCGCCAGCAGCTTGGGACTAAGGCAGGGGATCTCAGATACGCAGTATTTT
CASSLGLRQGISDTQYF
>TRBV7-9|TRBJ2-3|TRBD2|.
TGTGCCAGCAGCTTAGTATTAGCGGGAGATACGCAGTATTTT
CASSLVLAGDTQYF
>TRBV6-6|TRBJ2-7|.|few
TGTGCCAGCAGTCCCCTAGGGGGGATGGTGGACGAGCAGTACTTC
CASSPLGGMVDEQYF
>TRBV5-6|TRBJ2-7|.|once
TGTGCCAGCAGCTTGGATATCAGGGACGAGCAGTACTTC
CASSLDIRDEQYF
>TRBV6-5|TRBJ1-1|TRBD1|.
TGTGCCAGCAGCCGACGACAGGGAGGAAACACTGAAGCTTTCTTT
CASSRRQGGNTEAFF
>TRBV5-1|TRBJ2-1|TRBD2|.
TGCGCCAGCAGCTTGGAGGGGACTAGCGGGAATGAGCAGTTCTTC
CASSLEGTSGNEQFF
>TRBV2|TRBJ1-1|.|.
TGTGCCAGCAGTGACACGTCGGGAAGCCCGTCTGAAGCTTTCTTT
CASSDTSGSPSEAFF
>TRBV7-8|TRBJ2-2|.|.
TGTGCCAGCAGCTTACGACCTAGGAGGGACTTCGACACCGGGGAGCTGTTTTTT
CASSLRPRRDFDTGELFF
>TRBV5-1|TRBJ2-2|.|.
TGCGCCAGCAGCAGGGATGGATTAACAGGGACCGGGGAGCTGTTTTTT
CASSRDGLTGTGELFF
>TRBV2|TRBJ2-7|TRBD1|once
TGTGCCAGCAGGCCAGCCGGGACAGGGGGCTTGTACTTC
CASRPAGTGGLYF
>TRBV5-1|TRBJ1-6|TRBD1|.
TGCGCCAGCAGCTTAGACAGGGGTAATTCACCCCTCCACTTT
CASSLDRGNSPLHF
>TRBV5-4|TRBJ2-3|TRBD2|.
TGTGCCAGCAGCTTGGCCTCTAGCGGGAGCGGCACAGATACGCAGTATTTT
CASSLASSGSGTDTQYF